This entry lists 13 T cell receptor beta chains sequenced from one sample in a study of blood T cell repertoires in COVID-19. Profiling relied on immunoSEQ multiplex PCR, and the TCRdb table lists in-frame clones only, not all of them. The sample has fewer than 300,000 clones; about four fifths are singletons. The specimen was peripheral blood. These receptors were taken from a young woman with acute or convalescent COVID-19.

The J gene is TRBJ2-3, the V gene TRBV12-3 or TRBV12-4; D might be TRBD1 (6 bases). V gave up 1 base and J gave up 6 bases, with 8 bases separating them. The CDR3 is made up of 13 amino acids. The CDR3 DNA reads TGTGCCAGCAGTTTAGGCACAGGGGATACGCAGTATTTT. It codes for CASSLGTGDTQYF.

The chain combines TRBV27 with TRBJ2-5; D ambiguous. CDR1 is MNHEY, CDR2 SMNVEV, per germline (reference sequence). This CDR3 region has 12 residues. Trimming took off 2 bases at V and 4 bases at J, with 5 bases between the two ends. For the CDR3, the DNA is TGTGCCAGCAGTTTAGATAGAGAGACCCAGTACTTC. Its protein is CASSLDRETQYF.

V gene TRBV23-1 combines with J gene TRBJ2-7; D might be TRBD1 (7 bases). TRBV23-1 is annotated as an ORF whose role is uncertain. This CDR3 is 18 amino acids long. Trimming took off 0 bases at V and 0 bases at J, with 18 bases between the two ends. The DNA of the CDR3 is TGCGCCAGCAGTCAATCGGGGCAGGGGGGAATCGCCTCCTACGAGCAGTACTTC. Translating gives CASSQSGQGGIASYEQYF.

The gene calls are TRBV6-6 and TRBJ2-7; TRBD2 agrees at 14 bases. CDR1 is MNHNY and CDR2 is SVGAGI in the germline V gene (reference sequence). The trim removed 7 bases at V and 3 bases at J, leaving 8 bases unmatched. The CDR3 runs 16 residues. CDR3 amino acids: CASTPGGLAGDYEQYF. In DNA, the CDR3 is TGTGCCAGCACCCCGGGGGGACTAGCGGGAGACTACGAGCAGTACTTC.

The chain uses TRBV27 and TRBJ1-5; TRBD1 matches 7 bases. The CDR3 is 13 amino acids. Per the germline V gene, CDR1 is MNHEY and CDR2 is SMNVEV (reference sequence). V shed 7 bases and J 3 bases; nucleotides not matched to a gene: 3. The CDR3 protein is CASTGQLNQPQHF. DNA of the CDR3: TGTGCCAGCACGGGACAGCTCAATCAGCCCCAGCATTTT.

V gene TRBV29-1 combines with J gene TRBJ1-4; D perhaps matches TRBD1 (5 bases). This CDR3 region has 12 residues. The V and J ends lost 5 bases and 5 bases respectively, with 9 bases between them. Germline V gives CDR1 SQVTM, CDR2 ANQGSEA. The CDR3 nucleotides are TGCAGCGTTTGGACAAGGAATGAAAAACTGTTTTTT. Its protein product is CSVWTRNEKLFF.

V is TRBV14 and J is TRBJ2-1, with 7 nucleotides matching TRBD2. Losses at the gene ends were 1 base for V and 7 bases for J; bases not matched to a gene: 4. Germline lookup yields CDR1 SGHDN and CDR2 FVKESK. CDR3 length: 14 amino acids. CDR3 sequence reads: CASSQVTSANEQFF. CDR3 nucleotide sequence: TGTGCCAGCAGCCAAGTCACTAGCGCGAATGAGCAGTTCTTC.

V usage is TRBV4-1 and J usage is TRBJ1-1; D gene ambiguous. Germline V gene data show CDR1 as MGHRA and CDR2 as YSYEKL. The CDR3 runs to 15 residues. Deletions cut 0 bases from V and 1 base from J, with 9 bases between. The CDR3 DNA reads as TGCGCCAGCAGCCAAGATTCATCAGGGAACACTGAAGCTTTCTTT. Translated, it gives CASSQDSSGNTEAFF.

V usage is TRBV6-2 or TRBV6-3 and J usage is TRBJ1-1; 9 bases are shared with TRBD1. The CDR3 totals 16 residues. The ends lost 5 bases at V and 1 base at J; junction bases unmatched: 8. From germline, CDR1 is MNHEY and CDR2 SVGEGT. The CDR3 here is CASSARPGQGNTEAFF. CDR3 bases: TGTGCCAGCAGTGCCCGACCGGGACAGGGGAACACTGAAGCTTTCTTT.

This chain uses TRBV28 with TRBJ2-1; no clear D. Germline CDR1 reads MDHEN; CDR2 reads SYDVKM. V was pared by 3 bases and J by 0 bases, with 12 bases between. This CDR3 has 16 residues. The CDR3 DNA reads TGTGCCAGCAGTTTTCTGGATTGGAGCTCCTACAATGAGCAGTTCTTC. Translation gives CASSFLDWSSYNEQFF.

The rearrangement links TRBV4-2 to TRBJ2-2, with 7 bases matching TRBD2. The CDR3 runs 20 residues. After removal of 4 bases from V and 7 bases from J, the junction contained 24 bases not matched to a gene. CDR1 is LGHNA and CDR2 is YNFKEQ in the germline V gene. The CDR3 sequence is CASSPRLLGESGIKVGELFF. CDR3 bases: TGTGCCAGCAGCCCCCGTCTGCTTGGCGAAAGCGGGATAAAGGTCGGGGAGCTGTTTTTT.

This clone has only a few counts. The V and J genes are TRBV27 and TRBJ1-3, with a possible D match to TRBD1 (5 bases). Germline CDR1 reads MNHEY; CDR2 reads SMNVEV (reference sequence). The ends were cut back, 2 bases at V and 0 bases at J, with 11 bases in the middle. CDR3 length: 16 amino acids. The CDR3, as DNA: TGTGCCAGCAGTTTAAGGGGAACGAACTCTGGAAACACCATATATTTT. It encodes CASSLRGTNSGNTIYF.

This rearrangement joins TRBV7-9 to TRBJ2-3, with D perhaps TRBD2 (6 bases). This CDR3 region has 16 residues. V was clipped by 5 bases and J by 0 bases, with 15 bases between them. Germline V gene sequence: CDR1 SEHNR, CDR2 FQNEAQ (reference sequence). The CDR3 spells CASSPVSGPSTDTQYF. As DNA, the CDR3 is TGTGCCAGCAGCCCTGTAAGCGGGCCTAGCACAGATACGCAGTATTTT.